One T cell receptor (beta chain) is described in this entry. Its cognate antigen is unknown. These data belong to a study of shared clonotypes between healthy human individuals. Broader study findings: Relative to memory subsets, naive subsets generally showed larger estimated richness.

Method: immunoSEQ multiplex PCR; TCRdb's copy keeps in-frame clones and lacks some. The top ten clones hold 24% of a sample with about 750,000 clones, 90% to 95% of them seen once. Terminally differentiated effector memory CD45RA+ cells were excluded from the naive CD8 cells, which were CD45RO-negative and positively selected for CCR7. In germline, CDR1 is SEHNR, CDR2 FQNEAQ (reference sequence). The CDR3 sequence is 18 residues long. Trimming cost V 5 bases and J 5 bases; bases outside gene matches: 16. V is TRBV7-9 and J is TRBJ2-1; 9 bases are a match to TRBD2. This sequence originates from a man aged 25 to 40 in good health. The sample consisted of naive CD8+ T cells sorted from blood. CDR3 sequence reads: CASSPHGASGISDNEQFF. CDR3 bases: TGTGCCAGCAGCCCGCATGGGGCTAGCGGGATTTCCGACAATGAGCAGTTCTTC.